The 17 T cell receptor beta chains below all came from one sample that was sequenced in a study of technical replicates of blood from a few donors. TCRdb's copy holds only in-frame clones and misses some; the assay was immunoSEQ multiplex PCR. The sample holds about 100,000 clones, approximately 96% seen once. The sample comprised T cells isolated from PBMCs. The receptors were sampled from a human donor in good health.

This clone was found once. This chain connects TRBV27 to TRBJ1-5; possibly TRBD1 for D (6 bases). The CDR3 has 13 residues. CDR1 is MNHEY and CDR2 is SMNVEV in the germline V gene (reference sequence). V lost 5 bases, J lost 6 bases, and 11 bases lay in between. The CDR3 nucleotides read TGTGCCAGCAGTCCCCTCAGGGGTCAGCCCCAGCATTTT. It specifies CASSPLRGQPQHF.

The chain links TRBV5-1 to TRBJ2-3; TRBD2 might be the D (5 bases). The CDR3 spans 14 residues. Trimming cost V 1 base and J 2 bases, with 8 bases left between them. Germline V lookup: CDR1 SGHRS, CDR2 YFSETQ. As DNA, the CDR3 is TGCGCCAGCAGCTTGACTAGATTCACAGATACGCAGTATTTT. As protein: CASSLTRFTDTQYF.

The J gene is TRBJ1-1, the V gene TRBV6-4, with D maybe TRBD1 (5 bases). There are 13 residues in the CDR3. CDR1 and CDR2 (germline): MRHNA, SNTAGT. V was shortened by 8 bases and J by 12 bases, with 22 bases between the two germline ends. The CDR3 DNA is TGTGCCAGCCGACGAACTCAACAAGGGGCGACTTTCTTT. Residues: CASRRTQQGATFF.

The chain combines TRBV4-3 with TRBJ2-7; 10 bases map to TRBD2. Trimming took 0 bases from V and 7 from J; bases not matched to a gene: 12. The CDR3 spans 17 residues. Germline V gives CDR1 LGHNA, CDR2 YSLEER. CDR3 in amino acids: CASSQDKSLAGRGEQYF. CDR3 sequence (DNA): TGCGCCAGCAGCCAAGATAAGTCACTAGCGGGACGGGGTGAGCAGTACTTC.

Only one count was recorded for this clone. Other DNA sequences within the sample encode an identical CDR3. This rearrangement joins TRBV9 to TRBJ2-5, with 7 positions matching TRBD2. CDR1 SGDLS and CDR2 YYNGEE come from the germline V gene. The ends lost 2 bases at V and 5 bases at J; junction bases unmatched: 9. This CDR3 is 15 amino acids long. DNA for the CDR3: TGTGCCAGCAGCGTGGGGTGGGGAGGGGAGGAGACCCAGTACTTC. The encoded protein is CASSVGWGGEETQYF.

J is TRBJ2-3 and V is TRBV28; 8 nucleotides match TRBD1. The CDR3 extends over 14 amino acids. The V gene's germline CDR1 is MDHEN and CDR2 SYDVKM. V was clipped by 5 bases and J by 3 bases; unmatched bases: 4. Here the CDR3 reads CASSPGQGTDTQYF. Written as DNA, the CDR3 is TGTGCCAGCAGTCCCGGACAGGGAACAGATACGCAGTATTTT. The full variable domain, in which reference TRBV28 and TRBJ2-3 provide the parts outside the CDR3, is DVKVTQSSRYLVKRTGEKVFLECVQDMDHENMFWYRQDPGLGLRLIYFSYDVKMKEKGDIPEGYSVSREKKERFSLILESASTNQTSMYLCASSPGQGTDTQYFGPGTRLTVL.

The genes are TRBV29-1 and TRBJ2-2; D is possibly TRBD2 (6 bases). This CDR3 region has 13 residues. Germline V lookup: CDR1 SQVTM, CDR2 ANQGSEA. Between the trimmed V and J ends, which lost 4 bases and 10 bases, there was a span of 16 bases. CDR3 loop: CSVAPIRDLELFF. CDR3 coding DNA: TGCAGCGTTGCACCCATACGGGACTTGGAGCTGTTTTTT.

The J gene is TRBJ2-5, the V gene TRBV6-1, with 8 bases identical to TRBD1. CDR3 size: 13 residues. V shed 5 bases and J 4 bases; nucleotides not matched to a gene: 3. Germline values: CDR1 MNHNS, CDR2 SASEGT. The CDR3 DNA reads as TGTGCCAGCAGTTCAGGGGGCCGAGAGACCCAGTACTTC. Protein sequence: CASSSGGRETQYF.

Notes on this clone: Other DNA sequences of this sample code for an identical CDR3. The rearrangement uses TRBV27 and TRBJ2-1; 10 bases fit TRBD2. Germline CDR1 and CDR2: MNHEY and SMNVEV (reference sequence). The CDR3 is made up of 13 amino acids. The ends lost 8 bases at V and 2 bases at J; junction bases unmatched: 0. CDR3 DNA sequence: TGTGCCAGCGGACTAGCGGCCTACAATGAGCAGTTCTTC. It codes for CASGLAAYNEQFF.

The chain recombines TRBV28 with TRBJ1-5; D is uncertain. The germline V gene has CDR1 MDHEN and CDR2 SYDVKM. This CDR3 comprises 12 residues. V lost 4 bases to trimming and J lost 10 bases, with 11 bases between them. CDR3 DNA: TGTGCCAGCAGTTCGGGTCTTAATCCCCAGCATTTT. Translation: CASSSGLNPQHF.

This chain uses TRBV27 with TRBJ2-7, with D possibly being TRBD2 (6 bases). Germline V gene sequence: CDR1 MNHEY, CDR2 SMNVEV (reference sequence). With 4 bases removed from V and 2 bases from J, the gap between germline ends came to 9 bases. The CDR3 runs to 13 residues. CDR3 in amino acids: CASSWGLAYEQYF. The CDR3 DNA is TGTGCCAGCAGTTGGGGACTGGCCTACGAGCAGTACTTC.

This chain uses TRBV7-2 with TRBJ2-3, with 7 bases that match TRBD1. V lost 4 bases and J lost 7; bases outside the gene matches: 2. The CDR3 has 12 residues. Per the germline V gene, CDR1 is SGHTA and CDR2 is FQGNSA. CDR3 DNA: TGTGCCAGCAGCTCACAGGGGAATACGCAGTATTTT. Amino acid sequence: CASSSQGNTQYF. Full variable domain (remainder filled in from reference TRBV7-2 and TRBJ2-3): GAGVSQSPSNKVTEKGKDVELRCDPISGHTALYWYRQSLGQGLEFLIYFQGNSAPDKSGLPSDRFSAERTGGSVSTLTIQRTQQEDSAVYLCASSSQGNTQYFGPGTRLTVL.

This chain uses TRBV2 with TRBJ1-5; 9 bases match TRBD1. The germline V gene has CDR1 SNHLY and CDR2 FYNNEI. The length of the CDR3 is 16 residues. V lost 4 bases, J lost 0 bases, and 4 bases stayed unmatched. The DNA of the CDR3 is TGTGCCAGCAGTGTACAGGGGGCTCTTAGCAATCAGCCCCAGCATTTT. Encoded protein: CASSVQGALSNQPQHF.

This chain uses TRBV6-6 with TRBJ2-7, with D possibly TRBD2 on 5 matching bases. CDR1 is MNHNY, CDR2 SVGAGI, per germline (reference sequence). Trimming took off 10 bases at V and 3 bases at J, with 13 bases between the two ends. The CDR3 is 12 amino acids. DNA for the CDR3: TGTGCCACGGGGTTGCCCAACTACGAGCAGTACTTC. Translation gives CATGLPNYEQYF.

The gene calls are TRBV7-8 and TRBJ1-3, with 9 bases matching TRBD1. The CDR3 sequence is 19 residues long. With V trimmed by 5 bases and J by 1 base, 15 bases remained unmatched. The germline gives CDR1 SGHVS, CDR2 FQNEAQ. For the CDR3, the DNA is TGTGCCAGCAGCCTCGGGACAGGGAGGAGGCCCTTATCTGGAAACACCATATATTTT. Translation gives CASSLGTGRRPLSGNTIYF.

This rearrangement joins TRBV4-3 to TRBJ1-2; no definite D call. Germline V gives CDR1 LGHNA, CDR2 YSLEER. Trimming pared 0 bases from V and 5 bases from J, leaving 16 bases between. The CDR3 sequence is 16 residues long. CDR3 residues: CASSQDFRGQTYGYTF. CDR3 DNA: TGCGCCAGCAGCCAAGATTTCAGAGGCCAGACGTATGGCTACACCTTC.

The chain links TRBV7-9 to TRBJ2-7; 12 nucleotides line up with TRBD2. This CDR3 has 16 residues. Trimming took 5 bases from V and 4 from J; bases not matched to a gene: 9. The germline CDR1 and CDR2 sequences are SEHNR and FQNEAQ (reference sequence). CDR3 residues: CASSTPTSGRTYEQYF. The DNA of the CDR3 is TGTGCCAGCAGCACCCCGACTAGCGGGAGAACTTACGAGCAGTACTTC.